A single sample gave rise to the 7 T cell receptor beta chains below, sequenced in a study of CD8 T cells in ankylosing spondylitis. TCRdb ran MiXCR on the 5' RACE reads and lists one entry per CDR3 protein. This table has fewer than 180,000 distinct CDR3 sequences, under 55% appearing once. Material for sequencing was synovial fluid, either unsorted or a sorted T cell fraction (not recorded which). These TCRs come from a male donor with ankylosing spondylitis.

This rearrangement joins TRBV30 to TRBJ2-2, with D unclear. Trimming removed 6 bases at V and 8 bases at J, with 13 bases between. CDR1 GTSNPN and CDR2 SVGIG come from the germline V gene (reference sequence). The CDR3 is 12 residues long. The CDR3 DNA reads TGTGCCTGCGTCCCCCTTCCAGGGGAGCTGTTTTTT. This sequence encodes CACVPLPGELFF.

This clonotype was counted only a few times. V gene TRBV7-3 combines with J gene TRBJ2-1, with 12 bases fitting TRBD2. The CDR3 contains 17 residues. V shed 2 bases and J 8 bases; nucleotides not matched to a gene: 10. The germline CDR1 and CDR2 sequences are SGHTA and FQGTGA. The CDR3 here is CASSLLTSGGGEDEQFF. In DNA form, the CDR3 reads TGTGCCAGCAGCTTACTGACTAGCGGGGGCGGGGAGGATGAGCAGTTCTTC.

The J gene is TRBJ2-1, the V gene TRBV11-2; D not resolved. Trimming cost V 2 bases and J 3 bases, with 26 bases left between them. This CDR3 contains 20 residues. Looked up from germline, CDR1 is SGHAT and CDR2 is FQNNGV. In nucleotides, the CDR3 is TGTGCCAGCAGCTTATCTGGCGAGGCGGACCCCCCCTTTGACTACAATGAGCAGTTCTTC. As protein: CASSLSGEADPPFDYNEQFF.

V and J are TRBV6-4 and TRBJ2-2, with D unresolved. Trimming removed 0 bases from V and 4 bases from J, with 6 bases in between. Germline CDR1 reads MRHNA; CDR2 reads SNTAGT. The CDR3 spans 14 residues. DNA for the CDR3: TGTGCCAGCAGTGACTCGACCAGCACCGGGGAGCTGTTTTTT. Translation gives CASSDSTSTGELFF.

There are a few counts of this clonotype. The gene calls are TRBV2 and TRBJ2-7; D might be TRBD1 (6 bases). The CDR3 extends over 14 amino acids. The V end was cut by 8 bases, the J end by 1 base, with 15 bases between. Germline CDR1 is SNHLY and CDR2 is FYNNEI. CDR3 coding DNA: TGTGCCAGCGGGTCCGGGACACAGTCCTACGAGCAGTACTTC. It specifies CASGSGTQSYEQYF.

This clonotype was seen more than once but under ten times. The chain links TRBV6-1 to TRBJ1-1, with 8 bases aligning to TRBD1. The CDR3 contains 17 residues. Germline loops: CDR1 MNHNS, CDR2 SASEGT. The trim removed 4 bases at V and 6 bases at J, leaving 16 bases unmatched. The CDR3 DNA is TGTGCCAGCAGTGCGACACCAGGGGGCGGGGGGGCCCCTGAAGCTTTCTTT. It is translated as CASSATPGGGGAPEAFF.

This chain links TRBV9 with TRBJ2-3; either TRBD1 or TRBD2 may supply D (5 bases each). Trimming shortened V by 6 bases and J by 2 bases, and 22 bases separated the two germline ends. The CDR3 is made up of 17 amino acids. Germline CDR1 SGDLS, CDR2 YYNGEE. CDR3 DNA: TGTGCCAGCACCCGTTCTTCCCAGGGACCCCTCACAGATACGCAGTATTTT. Encoded protein: CASTRSSQGPLTDTQYF.